The source of this TCR beta chain is a study of cytomegalovirus exposure and HLA in healthy donors. Study results and caveats: For cytomegalovirus status, the classifier reportedly gave diagnoses with high specificity and sensitivity. Presence/absence analyses rested on an assumption that sequencing depth was roughly uniform across donors.

The table lists this clone with a few counts. Antigen unknown. Donors counted as nominally healthy when sampled, yet unrecorded immune exposures were likely. Germline CDR1 and CDR2: SEHNR and FQNEAQ (reference sequence). This CDR3 has 18 residues. V shed 4 bases, J shed 2 bases, and the junction held 9 bases outside the gene matches. Both 60 Vbeta primers and 13 Jbeta primers went into the PCR. The table came from immunoSEQ multiplex PCR; TCRdb's copy has only in-frame clones and leaves some out. The sample carries some 190,000 clones, around 76% recorded once. The clonotype comes from a man aged 40-55 years in good health and CMV-seronegative. The chain carries TRBV7-9 and TRBJ2-6, with 9 bases fitting TRBD1. Specimen: PBMCs. CDR3 amino acids: CASSWATGGVPGANVLTF. As DNA, the CDR3 is TGTGCCAGCAGCTGGGCCACAGGGGGCGTCCCTGGGGCCAACGTCCTGACTTTC.